The 16 T cell receptor beta chains below were found in one sample sequenced in a study of T cell clonality in common variable immunodeficiency. Some clones are missing from TCRdb's copy, which holds only in-frame ones; the method was immunoSEQ multiplex PCR. This repertoire holds under 45,000 clones, and none appear only once. The sequenced sample consisted of peripheral blood mononuclear cells. Receptor source: a person aged 18-70 years in good health.

This clone has a count of ten or more. Read coverage stops 3 residues before the CDR3 terminus; the germline J gene supplies the remainder. The rearrangement links TRBV7-3 to TRBJ2-1; D is perhaps TRBD2 (7 bases). The CDR3 extends over 13 amino acids. CDR1 and CDR2 from the germline V gene are SGHTA and FQGTGA. Trimming left V 1 base short and J 9 bases short, with 10 bases between. The CDR3 sequence: CASSLRGGGEQFF. CDR3 bases read: TGTGCCAGCAGCTTAAGGGGAGGGGGTGAG. The whole variable domain, filled in from reference TRBV7-3 and TRBJ2-1, reads GAGVSQTPSNKVTEKGKYVELRCDPISGHTALYWYRQSLGQGPEFLIYFQGTGAADDSGLPNDRFFAVRPEGSVSTLKIQRTERGDSAVYLCASSLRGGGEQFFGPGTRLTVL.

This clone came up many times. The read falls 3 residues short of the CDR3 end, and the missing part is taken from the germline J gene. The V gene is TRBV7-6, the J gene TRBJ2-5; the match to TRBD1 covers 7 bases. The CDR3 has 14 amino acids. Germline values: CDR1 SGHVS, CDR2 FNYEAQ. The V gene end was trimmed by 4 bases and the J gene end by 5 bases; junction bases not matched to a gene: 7. This chain's CDR3 is CASSSTGPGETQYF. Incomplete CDR3 DNA: TGTGCCAGCAGCTCGACAGGGCCGGGGGAGACC.

In this sample, this clone turned up many times. The DNA ends 3 residues before the CDR3 does, and the rest of the CDR3 is filled in from the germline J gene. The gene calls are TRBV2 and TRBJ1-2, with D perhaps matching TRBD1 (6 bases). The CDR3 extends over 15 amino acids. Per germline, CDR1 SNHLY and CDR2 FYNNEI. Deletions cut 7 bases from V and 3 bases from J, with 18 bases between. The CDR3 bases that were read are TGTGCCAGCACCCCAAGGGCAGGGGTGGACTATGGC. Translated: CASTPRAGVDYG. The entire CDR3 reads CASTPRAGVDYGYTF. The whole variable domain, remainder taken from reference TRBV2 and TRBJ1-2, is EPEVTQTPSHQVTQMGQEVILRCVPISNHLYFYWYRQILGQKVEFLVSFYNNEISEKSEIFDDQFSVERPDGSNFTLKIRSTKLEDSAMYFCASTPRAGVDYGYTFGSGTRLTVV.

Many counts were recorded for this clone. Read coverage stops 3 residues before the CDR3 terminus; the germline J gene supplies the remainder. This chain uses TRBV19 with TRBJ2-1; 7 bases agree with TRBD1. Germline trimming cut 3 bases from V and 7 bases from J; bases unmatched to any gene: 3. Germline V CDR1 and CDR2: LNHDA, SQIVND (reference sequence). CDR3 size: 13 residues. CDR3 bases read: TGTGCCAGTAGTATTAGGGGGCCTAATGAG. It yields the protein CASSIRGPNE. The full CDR3 reads CASSIRGPNEQFF.

This clone was seen a few times. The CDR3 end is not reached by the read, which stops 3 residues before it; the germline J gene fills it in. This chain links TRBV7-2 with TRBJ2-7; 7 bases match TRBD1. V was pared by 4 bases and J by 4 bases, with 10 bases of the junction left unmatched. The CDR3 runs to 15 residues. Germline V gives CDR1 SGHTA, CDR2 FQGNSA. CDR3: CASSSSGTAPYEQYF. CDR3 DNA, as far as it was read: TGTGCCAGCAGCTCCTCCGGGACAGCGCCATACGAG.

Many counts were recorded for this clone. The CDR3 end is not reached by the read, which stops 3 residues before it; the germline J gene fills it in. This rearrangement joins TRBV20-1 to TRBJ2-7, with TRBD2 matching 12 bases. V shed 6 bases, J shed 3 bases, and the junction held 9 bases outside the gene matches. This CDR3 spans 15 amino acids. The V gene's germline CDR1 is DFQATT and CDR2 SNEGSKA (reference sequence). CDR3 amino acids: CSATSGLAGFYEQYF. CDR3 DNA (partial): TGCAGTGCCACATCAGGACTAGCGGGGTTCTACGAG.

As for this clone: From the germline J gene comes the end of the CDR3, since the read stops 3 residues before it. The genes are TRBV7-2 and TRBJ2-4; perhaps TRBD1 as D (5 bases). Germline-derived CDR1 and CDR2 are SGHTA and FQGNSA. The CDR3 has 13 residues. This CDR3 is CASSLSAQGGQYF. The part of the CDR3 DNA that was read is TGTGCCAGCAGCCTAAGTGCCCAGGGTGGT.

This clone was counted a few times. A much larger clone sits a single nucleotide away, making a read error possible. The read ends 3 residues before the CDR3 terminus; that terminus is restored from the germline J gene. Distinct nucleotide sequences in the sample also encode this CDR3. The chain uses TRBV19 and TRBJ1-5; weak D call: TRBD1 (5 bases). Looked up from germline, CDR1 is LNHDA and CDR2 is SQIVND (reference sequence). The CDR3 has 12 amino acids. Incomplete CDR3 DNA: TGTGCTAGTCGACAGCTCAATCAGCCC. Residues: CASRQLNQP. The full CDR3 protein is CASRQLNQPQHF.

Note on this clone: The read stops 3 residues short of the end of the CDR3; the missing end is completed from the germline J gene. The V and J genes are TRBV5-1 and TRBJ1-5; 7 nucleotides match TRBD1. The CDR3 length is 13 residues. The ends lost 2 bases at V and 4 bases at J; junction bases unmatched: 0. The germline V gene has CDR1 SGHRS and CDR2 YFSETQ. Partial CDR3 DNA: TGCGCCAGCAGCTTACAGGGGAATCAGCCC. Its protein product is CASSLQGNQP. The entire CDR3 reads CASSLQGNQPQHF.

This clone showed up many times. The read comes to an end 3 residues before the CDR3 does, leaving the germline J gene to fill in the end. The genes are TRBV28 and TRBJ2-1; 7 bases are shared with TRBD2. Trimming took 7 bases from V and 8 from J; bases not matched to a gene: 8. Germline CDR1 and CDR2: MDHEN and SYDVKM. There are 13 residues in the CDR3. CDR3 DNA (partial): TGTGCCAGCACTCGGCGGGAGAACTATGAG. This translates into CASTRRENYE. The entire CDR3 sequence reads CASTRRENYEQFF.

In this sample, this clone turned up many times. Read data end 3 residues before the CDR3 end; the end is taken from the germline J gene. The chain joins TRBV2 to TRBJ2-3; 9 nucleotides line up with TRBD2. Looked up from germline, CDR1 is SNHLY and CDR2 is FYNNEI. This CDR3 is 12 amino acids long. The CDR3 is CASRLAGRAQYF. The sequenced CDR3 bases are TGTGCCAGCAGGCTAGCGGGAAGGGCG.

On this clone: With the read ending 3 residues before the CDR3 end, the germline J gene is used to fill in that end. The chain is built from TRBV19 and TRBJ2-2; possible D gene TRBD1, 5 bases. Germline values: CDR1 LNHDA, CDR2 SQIVND (reference sequence). Trimming pared 7 bases from V and 2 bases from J, leaving 11 bases between. The CDR3 covers 14 residues. CDR3 loop: CASTDRDNTGELFF. Partial CDR3 DNA: TGTGCCAGTACAGACAGAGATAACACCGGGGAG. The full variable domain, its missing parts supplied by reference TRBV19 and TRBJ2-2, is DGGITQSPKYLFRKEGQNVTLSCEQNLNHDAMYWYRQDPGQGLRLIYYSQIVNDFQKGDIAEGYSVSREKKESFPLTVTSAQKNPTAFYLCASTDRDNTGELFFGEGSRLTVL.

This clone was recorded a few times. The sequence runs out 3 residues before the end of the CDR3; the remainder is reconstructed from the germline J gene. This chain connects TRBV5-6 to TRBJ2-1; 8 bases map to TRBD1. Germline V gene data show CDR1 as SGHDT and CDR2 as YYEEEE. V shed 4 bases, J shed 2 bases, and the junction held 5 bases outside the gene matches. The CDR3 extends over 15 amino acids. CDR3 DNA, as far as it was read: TGTGCCAGCAGCGAAGACAGGGGAACCTACAATGAG. Amino acid sequence: CASSEDRGTYNE. The whole CDR3 sequence reads CASSEDRGTYNEQFF.

Worth noting for this clone: The CDR3 end lies 3 residues beyond the end of the read and is filled in from the germline J gene. The rearrangement uses TRBV7-8 and TRBJ1-2; 7 bases fit TRBD1. Germline V lookup: CDR1 SGHVS, CDR2 FQNEAQ. The CDR3 is 12 residues long. The CDR3 region is CASSPGGSDYTF. The part of the CDR3 DNA that was read is TGTGCCAGCAGCCCAGGGGGATCCGAC. Based on the CDR3 plus reference TRBV7-8 and TRBJ1-2, the full variable domain is GAGVSQSPRYKVAKRGQDVALRCDPISGHVSLFWYQQALGQGPEFLTYFQNEAQLDKSGLPSDRFFAERPEGSVSTLKIQRTQQEDSAVYLCASSPGGSDYTFGSGTRLTVV.

This clone was observed many times. The CDR3 is cut off 3 residues early in the read; its end comes from the germline J gene. The chain uses TRBV7-2 and TRBJ2-1, with TRBD1 identical over 10 bases. The CDR3 has 15 amino acids. Germline V gives CDR1 SGHTA, CDR2 FQGNSA. After removal of 4 bases from V and 9 bases from J, the junction contained 9 bases not matched to a gene. The DNA read from the CDR3 is TGTGCCAGCAGCTCTAACACCGGGACAGGGGTTGAG. Its translation is CASSSNTGTGVE. The entire CDR3 sequence reads CASSSNTGTGVEQFF.

This clone has ten or more counts. Coverage ceases 3 residues before the CDR3 finishes, and the germline J gene fills in the end. The rearrangement links TRBV6-2 or TRBV6-3 to TRBJ1-4; 7 bases align to TRBD1. Per germline, CDR1 MNHEY and CDR2 SVGEGT. CDR3 length: 15 amino acids. V shed 8 bases and J 1 base; nucleotides not matched to a gene: 7. CDR3 protein: CASRGRQGTNEKLFF. Partial CDR3 DNA: TGTGCCAGCCGGGGACGACAGGGAACTAATGAAAAA.